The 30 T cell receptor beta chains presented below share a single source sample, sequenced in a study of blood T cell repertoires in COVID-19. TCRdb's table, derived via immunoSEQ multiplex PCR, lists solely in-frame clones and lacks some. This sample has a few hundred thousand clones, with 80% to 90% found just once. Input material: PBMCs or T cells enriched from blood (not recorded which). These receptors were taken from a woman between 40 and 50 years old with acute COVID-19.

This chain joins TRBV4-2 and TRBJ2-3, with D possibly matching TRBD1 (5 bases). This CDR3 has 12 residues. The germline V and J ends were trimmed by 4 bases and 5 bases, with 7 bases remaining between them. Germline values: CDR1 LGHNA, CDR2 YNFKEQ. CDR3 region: CASSPQGDTQYF. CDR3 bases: TGTGCCAGCAGCCCGCAGGGAGATACGCAGTATTTT.

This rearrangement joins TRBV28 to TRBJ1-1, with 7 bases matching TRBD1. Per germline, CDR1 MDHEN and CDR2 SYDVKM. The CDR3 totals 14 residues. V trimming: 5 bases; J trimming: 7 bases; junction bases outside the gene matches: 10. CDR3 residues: CASSLQGGRYEAFF. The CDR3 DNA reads TGTGCCAGCAGTCTCCAGGGGGGTAGGTATGAAGCTTTCTTT.

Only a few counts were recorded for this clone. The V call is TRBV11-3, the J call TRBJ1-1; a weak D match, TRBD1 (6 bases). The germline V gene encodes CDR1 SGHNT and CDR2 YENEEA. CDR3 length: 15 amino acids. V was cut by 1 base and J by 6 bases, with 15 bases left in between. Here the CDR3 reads CASSLAGGGLPEAFF. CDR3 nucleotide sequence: TGTGCCAGCAGCTTAGCGGGGGGCGGTTTGCCTGAAGCTTTCTTT.

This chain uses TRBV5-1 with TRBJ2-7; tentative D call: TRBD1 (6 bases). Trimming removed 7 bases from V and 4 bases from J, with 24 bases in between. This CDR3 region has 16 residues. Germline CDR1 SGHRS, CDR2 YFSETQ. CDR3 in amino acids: CASSMYRPGDKYEQYF. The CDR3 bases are TGCGCCAGCTCAATGTACCGGCCAGGGGACAAATACGAGCAGTACTTC.

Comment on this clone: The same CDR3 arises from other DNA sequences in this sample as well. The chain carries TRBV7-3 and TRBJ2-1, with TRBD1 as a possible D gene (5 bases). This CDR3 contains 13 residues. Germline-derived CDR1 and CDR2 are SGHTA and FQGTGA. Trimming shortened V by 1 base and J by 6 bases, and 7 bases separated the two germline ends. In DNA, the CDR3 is TGTGCCAGCAGCTTAATAAGGGGCAATGAGCAGTTCTTC. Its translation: CASSLIRGNEQFF.

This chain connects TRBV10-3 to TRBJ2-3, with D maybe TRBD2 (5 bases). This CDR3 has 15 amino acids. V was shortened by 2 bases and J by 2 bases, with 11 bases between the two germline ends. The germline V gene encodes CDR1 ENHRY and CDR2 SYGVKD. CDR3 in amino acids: CAISEPQRNTDTQYF. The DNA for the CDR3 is TGTGCCATCAGTGAGCCCCAGCGGAACACAGATACGCAGTATTTT.

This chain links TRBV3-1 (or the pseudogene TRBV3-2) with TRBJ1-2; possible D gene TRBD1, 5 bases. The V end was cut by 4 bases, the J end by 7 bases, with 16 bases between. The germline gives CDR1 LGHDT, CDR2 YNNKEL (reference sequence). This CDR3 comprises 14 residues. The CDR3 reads CASSPVSGQGGYTF. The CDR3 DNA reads TGTGCCAGCAGCCCCGTGTCCGGGCAGGGTGGCTACACCTTC.

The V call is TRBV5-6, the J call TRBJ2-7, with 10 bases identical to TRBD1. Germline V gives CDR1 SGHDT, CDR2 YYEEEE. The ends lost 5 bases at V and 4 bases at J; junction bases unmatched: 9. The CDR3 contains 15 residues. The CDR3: CASSFIRQGAYEQYF. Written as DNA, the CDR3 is TGTGCCAGCAGTTTTATTCGACAGGGGGCTTACGAGCAGTACTTC.

In DNA, the CDR3 is TGTGCCAGCAGCCAAGGGGGAGGGAGCTCCTACAATGAGCAGTTCTTC. Its translation: CASSQGGGSSYNEQFF. J is TRBJ2-1 and V is TRBV3-1 (or the pseudogene TRBV3-2), with TRBD2 matching 7 bases. This CDR3 contains 16 residues. V trimming: 1 base; J trimming: 0 bases; junction bases outside the gene matches: 3. Germline loops: CDR1 LGHDT, CDR2 YNNKEL (reference sequence).

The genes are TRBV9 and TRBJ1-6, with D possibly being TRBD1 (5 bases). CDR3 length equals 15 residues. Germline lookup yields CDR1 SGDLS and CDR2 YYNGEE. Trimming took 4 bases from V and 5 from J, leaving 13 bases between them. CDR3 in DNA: TGTGCCAGCAGCCGGGGGTGGCAGGATAATTCACCCCTCCACTTT. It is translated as CASSRGWQDNSPLHF.

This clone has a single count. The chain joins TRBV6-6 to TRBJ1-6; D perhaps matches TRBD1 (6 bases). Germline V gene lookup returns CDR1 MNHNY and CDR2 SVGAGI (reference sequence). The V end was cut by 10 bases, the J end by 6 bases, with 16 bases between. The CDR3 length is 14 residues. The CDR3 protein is CATLRDNLNSPLHF. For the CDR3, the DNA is TGTGCCACCCTACGGGACAACCTTAATTCACCCCTCCACTTT.

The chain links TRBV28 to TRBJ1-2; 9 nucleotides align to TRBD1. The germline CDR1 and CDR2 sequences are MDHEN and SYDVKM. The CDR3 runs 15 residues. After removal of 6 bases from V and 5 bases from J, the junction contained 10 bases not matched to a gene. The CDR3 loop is CASSLGQGSVYGYTF. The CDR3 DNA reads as TGTGCCAGCAGCCTAGGACAGGGGTCAGTTTATGGCTACACCTTC.

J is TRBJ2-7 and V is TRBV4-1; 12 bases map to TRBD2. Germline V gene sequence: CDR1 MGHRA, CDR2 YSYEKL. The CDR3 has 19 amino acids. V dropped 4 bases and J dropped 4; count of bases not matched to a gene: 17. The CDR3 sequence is CASSPYLPPSGGAEYEQYF. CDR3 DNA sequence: TGCGCCAGCAGCCCCTACCTCCCCCCTAGCGGGGGGGCCGAATACGAGCAGTACTTC.

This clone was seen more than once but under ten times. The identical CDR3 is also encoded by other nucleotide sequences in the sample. This CDR3 reads CASSLERGGYTF. The DNA for the CDR3 is TGTGCCAGCAGCTTAGAGAGGGGGGGCTACACCTTC. The gene calls are TRBV7-9 and TRBJ1-2, with D possibly being TRBD1 (6 bases). CDR1 and CDR2 from the germline V gene are SEHNR and FQNEAQ (reference sequence). This CDR3 comprises 12 residues. The ends were cut back, 1 base at V and 8 bases at J, with 8 bases in the middle.

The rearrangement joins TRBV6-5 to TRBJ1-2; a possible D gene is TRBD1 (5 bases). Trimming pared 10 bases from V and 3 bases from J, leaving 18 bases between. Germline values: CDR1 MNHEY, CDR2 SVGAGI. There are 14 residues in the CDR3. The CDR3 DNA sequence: TGTGCCATCAGAGCCCTCGGGGGGGACTATGGCTACACCTTC. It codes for CAIRALGGDYGYTF.

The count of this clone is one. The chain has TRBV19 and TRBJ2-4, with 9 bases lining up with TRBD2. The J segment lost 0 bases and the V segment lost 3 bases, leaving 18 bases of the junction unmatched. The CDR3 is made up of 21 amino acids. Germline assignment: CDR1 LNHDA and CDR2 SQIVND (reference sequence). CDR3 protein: CASSIQGGGRAGTGAKNIQYF. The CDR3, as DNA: TGTGCCAGTAGTATTCAAGGCGGCGGGAGGGCCGGGACTGGAGCCAAAAACATTCAGTACTTC.

The CDR3 sequence: CASSPVVTAYNEQFF. For the CDR3, the DNA is TGTGCCAGCAGCCCTGTAGTGACAGCTTACAATGAGCAGTTCTTC. The chain links TRBV7-9 to TRBJ2-1, with a possible D match to TRBD1 (5 bases). Trimming removed 5 bases at V and 4 bases at J, with 15 bases between. Germline V gives CDR1 SEHNR, CDR2 FQNEAQ (reference sequence). The CDR3 is 15 residues long.

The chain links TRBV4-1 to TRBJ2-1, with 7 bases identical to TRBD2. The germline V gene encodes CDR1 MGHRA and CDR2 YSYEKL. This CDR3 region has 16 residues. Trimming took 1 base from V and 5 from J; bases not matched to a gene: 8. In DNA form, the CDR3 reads TGCGCCAGCAGCCAAGCTAGCGGAGGGGTCCACAATGAGCAGTTCTTC. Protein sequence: CASSQASGGVHNEQFF.

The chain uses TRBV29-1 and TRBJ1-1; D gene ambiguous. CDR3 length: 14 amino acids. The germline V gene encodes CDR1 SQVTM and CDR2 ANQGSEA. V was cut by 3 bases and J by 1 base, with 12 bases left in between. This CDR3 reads CSVEVFGSNTEAFF. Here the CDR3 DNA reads TGCAGCGTTGAGGTTTTCGGGTCGAACACTGAAGCTTTCTTT.

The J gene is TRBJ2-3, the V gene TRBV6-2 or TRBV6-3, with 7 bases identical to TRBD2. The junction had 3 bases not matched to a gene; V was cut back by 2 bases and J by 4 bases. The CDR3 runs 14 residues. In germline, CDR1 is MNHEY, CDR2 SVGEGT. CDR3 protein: CASSYPAGADTQYF. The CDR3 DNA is TGTGCCAGCAGTTACCCGGCGGGAGCAGATACGCAGTATTTT.

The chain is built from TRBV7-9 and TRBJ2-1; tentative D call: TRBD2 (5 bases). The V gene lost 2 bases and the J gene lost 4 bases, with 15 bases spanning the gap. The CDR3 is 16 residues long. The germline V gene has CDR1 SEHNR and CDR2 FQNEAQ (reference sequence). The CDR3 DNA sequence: TGTGCCAGCAGCTTATGGGGAAGCGGAACATACAATGAGCAGTTCTTC. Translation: CASSLWGSGTYNEQFF.

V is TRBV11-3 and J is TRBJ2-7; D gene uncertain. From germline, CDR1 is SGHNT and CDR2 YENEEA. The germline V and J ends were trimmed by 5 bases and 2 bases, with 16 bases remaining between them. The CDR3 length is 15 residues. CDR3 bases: TGTGCCAGCAGCCCCGACTCTACTACAACCTACGAGCAGTACTTC. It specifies CASSPDSTTTYEQYF.

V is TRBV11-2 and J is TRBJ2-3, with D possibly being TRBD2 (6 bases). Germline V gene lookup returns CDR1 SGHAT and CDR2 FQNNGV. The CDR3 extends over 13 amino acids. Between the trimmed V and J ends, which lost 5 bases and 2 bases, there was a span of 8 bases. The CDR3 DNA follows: TGTGCCAGCAGCCAGCGGGCCACAGATACGCAGTATTTT. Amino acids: CASSQRATDTQYF.

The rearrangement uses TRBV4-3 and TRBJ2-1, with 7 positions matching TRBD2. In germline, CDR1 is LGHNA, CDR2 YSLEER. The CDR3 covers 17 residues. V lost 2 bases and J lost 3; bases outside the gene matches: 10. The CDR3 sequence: CASSQTAAGVLYNEQFF. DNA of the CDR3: TGCGCCAGCAGCCAAACTGCGGCGGGGGTGCTCTACAATGAGCAGTTCTTC.

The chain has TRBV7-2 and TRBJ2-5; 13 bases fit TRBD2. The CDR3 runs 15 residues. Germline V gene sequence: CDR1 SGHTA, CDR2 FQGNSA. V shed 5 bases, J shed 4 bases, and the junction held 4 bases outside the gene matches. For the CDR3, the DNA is TGTGCCAGCAGCCCGGGACTAGCGGGAACAGAGACCCAGTACTTC. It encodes CASSPGLAGTETQYF.

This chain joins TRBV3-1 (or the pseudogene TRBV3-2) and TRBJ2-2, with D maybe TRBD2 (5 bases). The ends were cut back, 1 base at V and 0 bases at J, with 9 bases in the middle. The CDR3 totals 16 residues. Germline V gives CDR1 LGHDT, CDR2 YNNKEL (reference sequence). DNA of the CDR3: TGTGCCAGCAGCCAAGTTCCTAGCCCGAACACCGGGGAGCTGTTTTTT. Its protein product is CASSQVPSPNTGELFF.

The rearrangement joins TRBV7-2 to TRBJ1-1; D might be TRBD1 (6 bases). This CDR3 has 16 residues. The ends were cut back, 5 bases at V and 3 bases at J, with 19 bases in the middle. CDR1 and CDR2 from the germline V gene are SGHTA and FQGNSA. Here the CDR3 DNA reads TGTGCCAGCAGCCCGAGACAGGCCCTAGAGGACACTGAAGCTTTCTTT. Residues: CASSPRQALEDTEAFF.

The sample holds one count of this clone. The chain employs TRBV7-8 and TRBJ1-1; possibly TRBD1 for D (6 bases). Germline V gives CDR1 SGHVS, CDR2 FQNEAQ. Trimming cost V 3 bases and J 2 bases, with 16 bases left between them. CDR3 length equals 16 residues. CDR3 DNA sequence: TGTGCCAGCAGCTTCCTCAACAGGGTCATCAACACTGAAGCTTTCTTT. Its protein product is CASSFLNRVINTEAFF.

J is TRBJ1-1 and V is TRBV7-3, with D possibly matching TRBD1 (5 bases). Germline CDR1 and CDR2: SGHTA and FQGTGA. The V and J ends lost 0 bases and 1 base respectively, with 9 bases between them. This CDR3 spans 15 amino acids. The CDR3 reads CASSLTRTGNTEAFF. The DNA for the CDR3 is TGTGCCAGCAGCTTAACCCGTACAGGGAACACTGAAGCTTTCTTT.

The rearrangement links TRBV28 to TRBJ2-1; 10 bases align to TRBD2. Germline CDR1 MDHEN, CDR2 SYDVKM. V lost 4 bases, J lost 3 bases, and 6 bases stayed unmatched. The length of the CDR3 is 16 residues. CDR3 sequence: CASSSPAGGDYNEQFF. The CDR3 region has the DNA TGTGCCAGCAGTTCCCCAGCGGGAGGGGACTACAATGAGCAGTTCTTC.